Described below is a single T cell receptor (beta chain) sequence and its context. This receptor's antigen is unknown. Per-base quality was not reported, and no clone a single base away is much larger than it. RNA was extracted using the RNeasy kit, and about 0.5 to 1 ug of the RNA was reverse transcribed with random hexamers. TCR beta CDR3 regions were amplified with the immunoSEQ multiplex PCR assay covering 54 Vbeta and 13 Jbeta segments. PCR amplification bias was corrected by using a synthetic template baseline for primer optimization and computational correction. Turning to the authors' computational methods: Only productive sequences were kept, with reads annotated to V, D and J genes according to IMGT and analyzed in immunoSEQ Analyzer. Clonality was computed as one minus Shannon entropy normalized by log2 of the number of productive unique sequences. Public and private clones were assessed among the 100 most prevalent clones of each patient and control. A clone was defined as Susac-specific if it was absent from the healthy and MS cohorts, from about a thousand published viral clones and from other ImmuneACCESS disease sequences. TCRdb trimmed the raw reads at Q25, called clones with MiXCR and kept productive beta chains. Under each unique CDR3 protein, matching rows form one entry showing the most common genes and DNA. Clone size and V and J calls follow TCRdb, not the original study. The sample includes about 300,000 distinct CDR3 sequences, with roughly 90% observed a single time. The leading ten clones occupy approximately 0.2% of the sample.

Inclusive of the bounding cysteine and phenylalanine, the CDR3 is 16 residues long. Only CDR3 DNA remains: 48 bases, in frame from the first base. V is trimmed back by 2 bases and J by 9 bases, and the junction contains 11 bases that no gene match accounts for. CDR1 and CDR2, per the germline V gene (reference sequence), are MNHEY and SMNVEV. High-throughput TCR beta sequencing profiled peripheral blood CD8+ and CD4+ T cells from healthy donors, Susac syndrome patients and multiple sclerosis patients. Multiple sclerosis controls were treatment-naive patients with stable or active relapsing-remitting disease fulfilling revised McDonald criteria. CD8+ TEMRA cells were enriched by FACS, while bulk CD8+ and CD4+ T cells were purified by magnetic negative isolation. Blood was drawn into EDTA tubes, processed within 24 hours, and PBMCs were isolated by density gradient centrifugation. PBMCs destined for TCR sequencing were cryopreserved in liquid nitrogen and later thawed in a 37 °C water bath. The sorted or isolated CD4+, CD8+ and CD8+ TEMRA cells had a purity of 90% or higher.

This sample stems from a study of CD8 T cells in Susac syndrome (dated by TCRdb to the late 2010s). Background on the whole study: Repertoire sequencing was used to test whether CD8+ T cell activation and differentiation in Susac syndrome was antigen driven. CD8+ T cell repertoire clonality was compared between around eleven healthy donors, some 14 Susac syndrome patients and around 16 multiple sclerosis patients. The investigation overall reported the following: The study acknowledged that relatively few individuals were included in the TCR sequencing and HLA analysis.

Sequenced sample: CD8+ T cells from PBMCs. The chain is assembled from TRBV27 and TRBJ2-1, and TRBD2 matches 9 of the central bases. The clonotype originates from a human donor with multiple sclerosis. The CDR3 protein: CASSLIPSGNLVEQFF. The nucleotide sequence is TGTGCCAGCAGTTTAATCCCTAGCGGGAATTTAGTTGAGCAGTTCTTC.